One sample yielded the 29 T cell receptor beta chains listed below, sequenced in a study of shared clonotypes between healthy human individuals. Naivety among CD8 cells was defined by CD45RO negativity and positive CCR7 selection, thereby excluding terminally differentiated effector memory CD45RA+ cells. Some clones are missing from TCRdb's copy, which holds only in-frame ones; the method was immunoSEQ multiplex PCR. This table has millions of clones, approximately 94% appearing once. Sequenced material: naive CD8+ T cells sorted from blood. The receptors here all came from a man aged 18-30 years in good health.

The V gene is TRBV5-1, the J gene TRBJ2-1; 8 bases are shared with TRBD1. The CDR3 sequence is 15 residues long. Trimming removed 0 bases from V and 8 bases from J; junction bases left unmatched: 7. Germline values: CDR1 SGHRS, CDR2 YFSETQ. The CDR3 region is CASSLDQGARDEQFF. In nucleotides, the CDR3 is TGCGCCAGCAGCTTGGATCAGGGGGCTCGGGATGAGCAGTTCTTC.

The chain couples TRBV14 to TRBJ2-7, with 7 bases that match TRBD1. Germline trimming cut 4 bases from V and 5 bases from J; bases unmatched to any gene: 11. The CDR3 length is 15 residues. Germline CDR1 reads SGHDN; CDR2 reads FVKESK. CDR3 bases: TGTGCCAGCAGCCGAGAGAAAGGGGGCAGGGACGAGCAGTACTTC. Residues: CASSREKGGRDEQYF.

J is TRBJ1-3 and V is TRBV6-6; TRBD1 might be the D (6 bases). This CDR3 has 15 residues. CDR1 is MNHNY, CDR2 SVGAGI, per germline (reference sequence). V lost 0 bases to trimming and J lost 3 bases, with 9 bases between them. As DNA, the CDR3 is TGTGCCAGCAGTTACTCTCGACAGGTTGGAAACACCATATATTTT. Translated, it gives CASSYSRQVGNTIYF.

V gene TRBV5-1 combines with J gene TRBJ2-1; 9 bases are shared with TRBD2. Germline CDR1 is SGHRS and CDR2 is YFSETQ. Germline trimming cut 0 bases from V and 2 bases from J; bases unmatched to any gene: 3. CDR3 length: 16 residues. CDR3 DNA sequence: TGCGCCAGCAGCTTGGATGGCGGGAGGGCCTACAATGAGCAGTTCTTC. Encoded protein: CASSLDGGRAYNEQFF. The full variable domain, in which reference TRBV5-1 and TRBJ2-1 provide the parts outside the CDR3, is KAGVTQTPRYLIKTRGQQVTLSCSPISGHRSVSWYQQTPGQGLQFLFEYFSETQRNKGNFPGRFSGRQFSNSRSEMNVSTLELGDSALYLCASSLDGGRAYNEQFFGPGTRLTVL.

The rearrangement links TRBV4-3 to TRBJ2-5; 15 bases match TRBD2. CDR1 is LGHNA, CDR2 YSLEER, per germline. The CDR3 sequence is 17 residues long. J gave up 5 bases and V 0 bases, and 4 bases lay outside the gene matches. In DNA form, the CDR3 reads TGCGCCAGCAGCCAAGATGGGACTAGCGGGAGGTCGGAGACCCAGTACTTC. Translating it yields CASSQDGTSGRSETQYF.

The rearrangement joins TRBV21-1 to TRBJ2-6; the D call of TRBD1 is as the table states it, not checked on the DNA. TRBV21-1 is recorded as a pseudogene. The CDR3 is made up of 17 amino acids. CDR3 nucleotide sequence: TGTGCCAGCGTATACGGGACAGGGGGGTCTGGGGCCAACGTCCTGACTTTC. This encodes CASVYGTGGSGANVLTF.

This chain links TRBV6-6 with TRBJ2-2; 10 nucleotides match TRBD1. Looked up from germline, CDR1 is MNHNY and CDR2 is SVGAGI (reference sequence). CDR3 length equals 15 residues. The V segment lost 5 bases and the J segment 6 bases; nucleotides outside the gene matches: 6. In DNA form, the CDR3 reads TGTGCCAGCAGTCCCGGGACAGGGGTTTCCGGGGAGCTGTTTTTT. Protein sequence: CASSPGTGVSGELFF.

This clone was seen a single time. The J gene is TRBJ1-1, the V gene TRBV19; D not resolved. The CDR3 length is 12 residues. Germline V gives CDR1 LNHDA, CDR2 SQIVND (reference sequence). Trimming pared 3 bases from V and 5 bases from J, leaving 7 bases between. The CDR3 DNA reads TGTGCCAGTAGTATCTCTTGGACTGAAGCTTTCTTT. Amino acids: CASSISWTEAFF.

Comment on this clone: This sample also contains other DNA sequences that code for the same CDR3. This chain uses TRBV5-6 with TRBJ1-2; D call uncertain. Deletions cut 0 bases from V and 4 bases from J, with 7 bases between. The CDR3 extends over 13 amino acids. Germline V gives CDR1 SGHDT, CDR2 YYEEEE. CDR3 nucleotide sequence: TGTGCCAGCAGCTTGGGAGGTAGCTATGGCTACACCTTC. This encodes CASSLGGSYGYTF.

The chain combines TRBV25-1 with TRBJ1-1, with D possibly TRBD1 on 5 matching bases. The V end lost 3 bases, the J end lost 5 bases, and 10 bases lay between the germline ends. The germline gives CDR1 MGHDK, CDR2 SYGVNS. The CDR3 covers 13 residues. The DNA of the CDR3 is TGTGCCAGCAGTGATGGGGCGTTAACTGAAGCTTTCTTT. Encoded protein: CASSDGALTEAFF.

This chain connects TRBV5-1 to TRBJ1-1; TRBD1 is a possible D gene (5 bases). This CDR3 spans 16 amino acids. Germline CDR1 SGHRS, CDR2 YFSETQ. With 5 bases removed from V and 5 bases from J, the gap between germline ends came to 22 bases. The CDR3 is CASSIGVGGPRTEAFF. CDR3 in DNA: TGCGCCAGCAGTATTGGGGTGGGGGGTCCGAGAACTGAAGCTTTCTTT.

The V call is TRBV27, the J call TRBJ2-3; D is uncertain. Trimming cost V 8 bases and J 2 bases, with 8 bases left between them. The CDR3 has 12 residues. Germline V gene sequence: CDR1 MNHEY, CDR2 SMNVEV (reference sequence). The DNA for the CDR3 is TGTGCCAGCTGGACCTCCACAGATACGCAGTATTTT. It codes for CASWTSTDTQYF.

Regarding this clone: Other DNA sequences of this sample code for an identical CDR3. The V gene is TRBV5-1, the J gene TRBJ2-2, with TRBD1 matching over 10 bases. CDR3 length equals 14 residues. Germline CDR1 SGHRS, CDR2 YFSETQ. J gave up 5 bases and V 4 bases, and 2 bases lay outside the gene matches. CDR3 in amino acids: CASSQDRGTGELFF. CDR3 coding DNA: TGCGCCAGCAGCCAGGACAGGGGGACCGGGGAGCTGTTTTTT.

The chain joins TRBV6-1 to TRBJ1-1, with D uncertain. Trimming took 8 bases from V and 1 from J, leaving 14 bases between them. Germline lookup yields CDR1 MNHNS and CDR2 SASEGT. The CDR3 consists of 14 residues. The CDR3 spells CASHFLVSNTEAFF. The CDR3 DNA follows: TGTGCCAGCCACTTTTTGGTCTCGAACACTGAAGCTTTCTTT.

CDR3 region: CASRGQGTDTQYF. The CDR3 DNA is TGTGCCAGCAGGGGGCAGGGAACAGATACGCAGTATTTT. V gene TRBV6-6 combines with J gene TRBJ2-3, with D perhaps matching TRBD1 (5 bases). The CDR3 runs to 13 residues. Germline CDR1 is MNHNY and CDR2 is SVGAGI (reference sequence). The V and J ends lost 6 bases and 3 bases respectively, with 10 bases between them.

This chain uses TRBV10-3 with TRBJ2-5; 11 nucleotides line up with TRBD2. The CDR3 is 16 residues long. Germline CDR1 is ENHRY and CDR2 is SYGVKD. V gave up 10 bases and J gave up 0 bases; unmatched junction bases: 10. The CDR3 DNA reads TGTGCCACCAAACGGGGGGGACTAGCGGACCAAGAGACCCAGTACTTC. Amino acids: CATKRGGLADQETQYF.

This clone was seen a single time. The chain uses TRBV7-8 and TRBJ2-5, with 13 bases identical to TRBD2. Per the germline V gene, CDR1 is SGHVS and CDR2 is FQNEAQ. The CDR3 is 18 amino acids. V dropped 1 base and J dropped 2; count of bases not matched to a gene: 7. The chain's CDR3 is CASSLGLAGGEPQETQYF. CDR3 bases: TGTGCCAGCAGCTTAGGACTAGCGGGGGGCGAACCTCAAGAGACCCAGTACTTC.

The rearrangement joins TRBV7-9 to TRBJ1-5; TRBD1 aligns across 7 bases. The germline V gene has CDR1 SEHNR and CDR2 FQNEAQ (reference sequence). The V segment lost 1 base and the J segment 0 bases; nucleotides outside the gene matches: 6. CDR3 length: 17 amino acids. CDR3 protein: CASSLDQGQISNQPQHF. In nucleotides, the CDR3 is TGTGCCAGCAGCTTAGACCAGGGACAGATTAGCAATCAGCCCCAGCATTTT. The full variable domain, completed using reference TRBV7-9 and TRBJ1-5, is DTGVSQNPRHKITKRGQNVTFRCDPISEHNRLYWYRQTLGQGPEFLTYFQNEAQLEKSRLLSDRFSAERPKGSFSTLEIQRTEQGDSAMYLCASSLDQGQISNQPQHFGDGTRLSIL.

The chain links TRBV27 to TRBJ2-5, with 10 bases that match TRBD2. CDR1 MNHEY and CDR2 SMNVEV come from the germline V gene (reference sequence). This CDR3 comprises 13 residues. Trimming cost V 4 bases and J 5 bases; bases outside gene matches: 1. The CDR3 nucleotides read TGTGCCAGCAGTTCAGCGGGGGGGGAGACCCAGTACTTC. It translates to CASSSAGGETQYF.

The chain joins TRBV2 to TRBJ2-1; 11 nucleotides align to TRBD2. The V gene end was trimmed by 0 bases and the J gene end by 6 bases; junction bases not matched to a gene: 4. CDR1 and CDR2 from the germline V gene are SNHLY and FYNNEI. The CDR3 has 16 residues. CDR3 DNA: TGTGCCAGCAGTGAAGCCCCTAGCGGGGGGTTCAATGAGCAGTTCTTC. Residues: CASSEAPSGGFNEQFF.

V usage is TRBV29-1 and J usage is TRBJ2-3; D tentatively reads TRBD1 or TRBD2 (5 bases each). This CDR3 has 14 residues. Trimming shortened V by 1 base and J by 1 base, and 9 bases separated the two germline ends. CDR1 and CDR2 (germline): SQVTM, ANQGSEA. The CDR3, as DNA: TGCAGCGTTGAAGGGGGGACCCGCACAGATACGCAGTATTTT. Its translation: CSVEGGTRTDTQYF.

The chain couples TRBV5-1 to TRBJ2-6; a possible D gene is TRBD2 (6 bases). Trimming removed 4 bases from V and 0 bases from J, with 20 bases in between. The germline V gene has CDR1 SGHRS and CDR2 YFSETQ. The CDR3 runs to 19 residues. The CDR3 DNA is TGCGCCAGCAGCGGGAGGCGTACGGGGGTCAGCTCTGGGGCCAACGTCCTGACTTTC. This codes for CASSGRRTGVSSGANVLTF.

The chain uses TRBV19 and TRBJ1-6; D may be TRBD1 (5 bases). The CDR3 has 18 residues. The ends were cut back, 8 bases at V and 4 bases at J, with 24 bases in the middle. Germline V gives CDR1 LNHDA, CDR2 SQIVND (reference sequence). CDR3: CASWGTPRDPEYNSPLHF. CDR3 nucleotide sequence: TGTGCCAGTTGGGGTACACCCCGGGACCCGGAGTATAATTCACCCCTCCACTTT.

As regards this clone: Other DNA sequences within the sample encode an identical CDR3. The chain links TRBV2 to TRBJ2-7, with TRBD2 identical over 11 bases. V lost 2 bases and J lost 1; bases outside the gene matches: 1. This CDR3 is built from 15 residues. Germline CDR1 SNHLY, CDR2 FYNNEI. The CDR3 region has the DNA TGTGCCAGCAGTGAACGACTAGCGGGATCCTACGAGCAGTACTTC. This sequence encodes CASSERLAGSYEQYF.

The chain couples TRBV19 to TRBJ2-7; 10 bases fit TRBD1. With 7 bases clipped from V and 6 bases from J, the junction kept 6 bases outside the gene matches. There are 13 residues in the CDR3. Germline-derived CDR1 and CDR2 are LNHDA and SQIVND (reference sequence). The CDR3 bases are TGTGCCAGTAACCCGGGACAGGGGATCGAGCAGTACTTC. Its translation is CASNPGQGIEQYF.

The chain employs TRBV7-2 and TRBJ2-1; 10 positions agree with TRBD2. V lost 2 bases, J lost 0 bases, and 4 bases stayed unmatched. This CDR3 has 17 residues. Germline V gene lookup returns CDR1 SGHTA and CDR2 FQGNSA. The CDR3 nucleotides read TGTGCCAGCAGCTTAAAGTCTAGCGGGAGCTCCTACAATGAGCAGTTCTTC. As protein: CASSLKSSGSSYNEQFF. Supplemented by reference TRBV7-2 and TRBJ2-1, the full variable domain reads GAGVSQSPSNKVTEKGKDVELRCDPISGHTALYWYRQSLGQGLEFLIYFQGNSAPDKSGLPSDRFSAERTGGSVSTLTIQRTQQEDSAVYLCASSLKSSGSSYNEQFFGPGTRLTVL.

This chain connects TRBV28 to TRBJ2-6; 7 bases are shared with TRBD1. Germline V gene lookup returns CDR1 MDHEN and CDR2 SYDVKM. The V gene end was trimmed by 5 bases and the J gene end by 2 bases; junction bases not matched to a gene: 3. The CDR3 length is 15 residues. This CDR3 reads CASSNQGAGANVLTF. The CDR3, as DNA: TGTGCCAGCAGTAATCAGGGGGCTGGGGCCAACGTCCTGACTTTC. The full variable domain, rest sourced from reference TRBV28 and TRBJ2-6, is DVKVTQSSRYLVKRTGEKVFLECVQDMDHENMFWYRQDPGLGLRLIYFSYDVKMKEKGDIPEGYSVSREKKERFSLILESASTNQTSMYLCASSNQGAGANVLTFGAGSRLTVL.

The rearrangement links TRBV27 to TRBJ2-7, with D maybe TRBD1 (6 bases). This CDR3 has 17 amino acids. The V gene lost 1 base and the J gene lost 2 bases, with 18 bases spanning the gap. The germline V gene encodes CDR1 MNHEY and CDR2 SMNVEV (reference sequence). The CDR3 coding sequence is TGTGCCAGCAGTTTATGGGCCCCGGACAGACCTCCCTACGAGCAGTACTTC. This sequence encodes CASSLWAPDRPPYEQYF.

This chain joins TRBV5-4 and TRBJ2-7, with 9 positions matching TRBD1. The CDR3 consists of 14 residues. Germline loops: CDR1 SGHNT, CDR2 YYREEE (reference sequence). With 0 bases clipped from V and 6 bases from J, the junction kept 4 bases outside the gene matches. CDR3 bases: TGTGCCAGCAGCTTGGGGGACAGGGTGGTCGAGCAGTACTTC. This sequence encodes CASSLGDRVVEQYF.